Here is one T cell receptor beta chain with its context. No antigen is known for it. These data come from a study of PD-1 blockade in mismatch repair-deficient tumors. Study background: Patients had over ten mismatch repair-deficient cancer types and were previously treated and progressing. The study, taken as a whole, reports: Tumor-resident clones, often undetectable pretreatment in blood, expanded then contracted after pembrolizumab.

Generated by immunoSEQ multiplex PCR, the TCRdb table keeps only in-frame clones and is missing some. The sample carries 100,000 to 150,000 clones, more than 85% recorded once. Every patient had mismatch repair deficiency by PCR or immunohistochemistry. The TCR-sequenced patients were a few responders to pembrolizumab. The V and J ends lost 7 bases and 3 bases respectively, with 20 bases between them. The CDR3 is 15 residues long. Germline CDR1 is SQVTM and CDR2 is ANQGSEA. The sequence was collected from an adult with mismatch repair-deficient cancer. Here the sequenced sample was peripheral blood, taken 44 weeks after starting pembrolizumab. The chain is built from TRBV29-1 and TRBJ2-3; tentatively, D is TRBD1 (9 bases). The CDR3 spells CSAGGETGGTDTQYF. DNA of the CDR3: TGCAGCGCCGGGGGGGAGACAGGGGGAACAGATACGCAGTATTTT.